This TCR beta chain was sequenced during a study of prognosis after radiotherapy for stage I lung cancer. This clonotype was seen repeatedly, ten times or more. This CDR3 region has 11 residues. Unmatched junction bases numbered 4, after V lost 5 bases and J lost 15 bases. TCR beta CDR3 amplification from genomic DNA was performed by two-round multiplex PCR. With primers specific to each TRBV and TRBJ gene, the first-round PCR was performed. MiXCR, applied by TCRdb to the multiplex PCR reads, yields one record per CDR3 protein. The sample includes over 50,000 distinct CDR3 sequences, about 37% seen only once; the top ten take roughly 10%.

The sample here was PBMCs, taken before or after stereotactic body radiation therapy (not recorded which). The receptor was derived from a donor over 45 with non-small cell lung cancer. The chain links TRBV12-3 or TRBV12-4 to TRBJ2-1; 10 bases line up with TRBD2. CDR3 residues: CASSSGRGGFF. CDR3 DNA: TGTGCCAGCAGTAGCGGGAGGGGGGGGTTCTTC.